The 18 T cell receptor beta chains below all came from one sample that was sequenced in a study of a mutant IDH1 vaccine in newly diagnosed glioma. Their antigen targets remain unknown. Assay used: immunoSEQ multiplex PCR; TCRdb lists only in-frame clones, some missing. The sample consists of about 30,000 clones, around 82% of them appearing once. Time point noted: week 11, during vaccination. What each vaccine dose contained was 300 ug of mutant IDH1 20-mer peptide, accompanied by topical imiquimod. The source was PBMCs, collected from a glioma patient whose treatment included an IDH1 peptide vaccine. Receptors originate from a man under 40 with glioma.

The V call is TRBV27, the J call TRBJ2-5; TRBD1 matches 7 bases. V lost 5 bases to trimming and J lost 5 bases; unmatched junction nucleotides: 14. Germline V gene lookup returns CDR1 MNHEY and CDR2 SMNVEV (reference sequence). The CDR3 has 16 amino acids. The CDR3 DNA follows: TGTGCCAGCAGTCTTACCGGGACAGACATGGGGGAGACCCAGTACTTC. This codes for CASSLTGTDMGETQYF.

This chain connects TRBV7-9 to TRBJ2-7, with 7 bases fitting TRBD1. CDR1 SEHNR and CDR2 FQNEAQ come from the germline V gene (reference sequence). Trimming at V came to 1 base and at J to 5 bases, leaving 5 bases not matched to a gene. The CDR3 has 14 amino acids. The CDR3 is CASSLGQGAHEQYF. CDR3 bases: TGTGCCAGCAGCTTAGGACAGGGAGCCCACGAGCAGTACTTC.

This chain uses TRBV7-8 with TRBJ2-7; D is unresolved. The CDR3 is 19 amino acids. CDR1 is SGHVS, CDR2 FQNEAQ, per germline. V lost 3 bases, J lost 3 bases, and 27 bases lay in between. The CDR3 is CASSFPQYNISGPNYEQYF. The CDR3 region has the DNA TGTGCCAGCAGCTTCCCCCAATACAATATTTCAGGTCCTAACTACGAGCAGTACTTC.

The CDR3 protein is CAISERGPGPDTQYF. The DNA for the CDR3 is TGTGCCATCAGTGAAAGAGGTCCTGGCCCCGATACGCAGTATTTT. This chain joins TRBV10-3 and TRBJ2-3; D unclear. There are 15 residues in the CDR3. The V gene lost 3 bases and the J gene lost 6 bases, with 16 bases spanning the gap. Germline V gene data show CDR1 as ENHRY and CDR2 as SYGVKD.

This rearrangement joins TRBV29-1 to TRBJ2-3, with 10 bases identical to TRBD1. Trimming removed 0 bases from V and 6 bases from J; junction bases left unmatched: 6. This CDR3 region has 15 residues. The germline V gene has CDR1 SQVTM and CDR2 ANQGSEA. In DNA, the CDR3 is TGCAGCGTTGAAGAGACAGGGGGCGCATCGGATACGCAGTATTTT. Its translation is CSVEETGGASDTQYF.

The CDR3 coding sequence is TGTGCCAGCAGCCATCCTACTAGCGGGAACTCCTACGAGCAGTACTTC. Its translation is CASSHPTSGNSYEQYF. The rearrangement uses TRBV5-5 and TRBJ2-7; 10 nucleotides line up with TRBD2. In germline, CDR1 is SGHKS, CDR2 YYEKEE (reference sequence). The CDR3 has 16 residues. V dropped 4 bases and J dropped 0; count of bases not matched to a gene: 7.

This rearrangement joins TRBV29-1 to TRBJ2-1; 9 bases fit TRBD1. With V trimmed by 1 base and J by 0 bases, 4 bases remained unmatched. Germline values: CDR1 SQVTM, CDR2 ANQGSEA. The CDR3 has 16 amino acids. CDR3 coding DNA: TGCAGCGTTGAAGGGGACAGGGACCTCTCCTACAATGAGCAGTTCTTC. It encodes CSVEGDRDLSYNEQFF.

Here the CDR3 reads CASSPGLRNTEAFF. DNA for the CDR3: TGTGCCAGCAGTCCGGGACTGCGGAACACTGAAGCTTTCTTT. V is TRBV6-5 and J is TRBJ1-1; tentative D call: TRBD1 (5 bases). The V gene lost 5 bases and the J gene lost 1 base, with 11 bases spanning the gap. Germline V gene data show CDR1 as MNHEY and CDR2 as SVGAGI. The CDR3 is made up of 14 amino acids.

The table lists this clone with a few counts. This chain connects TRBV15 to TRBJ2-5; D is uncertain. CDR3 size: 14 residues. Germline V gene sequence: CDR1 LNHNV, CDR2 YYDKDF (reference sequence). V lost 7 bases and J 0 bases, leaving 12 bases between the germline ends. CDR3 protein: CATTMATYQETQYF. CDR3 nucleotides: TGTGCCACCACGATGGCTACCTACCAAGAGACCCAGTACTTC.

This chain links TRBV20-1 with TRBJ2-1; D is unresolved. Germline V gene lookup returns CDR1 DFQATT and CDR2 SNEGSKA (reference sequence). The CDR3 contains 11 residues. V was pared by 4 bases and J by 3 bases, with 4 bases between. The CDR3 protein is CSATYYNEQFF. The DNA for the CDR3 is TGCAGTGCTACCTACTACAATGAGCAGTTCTTC.

Here the CDR3 reads CASSASVNTEAFF. CDR3 sequence (DNA): TGTGCCAGCAGTGCTTCAGTGAACACTGAAGCTTTCTTT. The chain recombines TRBV6-4 with TRBJ1-1; D is unclear. The CDR3 loop spans 13 amino acids. CDR1 and CDR2 from the germline V gene are MRHNA and SNTAGT. V lost 4 bases and J lost 0, with 6 bases in between.

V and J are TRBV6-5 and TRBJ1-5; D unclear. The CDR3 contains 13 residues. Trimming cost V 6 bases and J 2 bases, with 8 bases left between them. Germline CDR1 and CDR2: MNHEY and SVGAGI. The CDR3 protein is CASRTGGNQPQHF. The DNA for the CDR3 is TGTGCCAGCAGAACCGGGGGCAATCAGCCCCAGCATTTT.

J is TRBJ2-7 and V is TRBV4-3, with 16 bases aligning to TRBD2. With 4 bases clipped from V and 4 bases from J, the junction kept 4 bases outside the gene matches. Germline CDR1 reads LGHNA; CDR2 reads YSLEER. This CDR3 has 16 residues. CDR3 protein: CASSPGTSGGGYEQYF. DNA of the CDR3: TGCGCCAGCAGCCCGGGGACTAGCGGGGGGGGATACGAGCAGTACTTC.

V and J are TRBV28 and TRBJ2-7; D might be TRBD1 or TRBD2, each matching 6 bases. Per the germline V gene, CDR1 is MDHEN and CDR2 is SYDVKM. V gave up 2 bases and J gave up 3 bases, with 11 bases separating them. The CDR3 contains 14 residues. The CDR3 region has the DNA TGTGCCAGCAGTTTAATCGGGGGCTTCTACGAGCAGTACTTC. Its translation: CASSLIGGFYEQYF.

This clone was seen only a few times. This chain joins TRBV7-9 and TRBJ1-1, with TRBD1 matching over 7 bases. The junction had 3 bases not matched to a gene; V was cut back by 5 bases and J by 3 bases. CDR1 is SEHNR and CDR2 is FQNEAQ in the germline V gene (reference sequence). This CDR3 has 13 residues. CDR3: CASSLQGYTEAFF. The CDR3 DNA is TGTGCCAGCAGCCTACAGGGGTACACTGAAGCTTTCTTT.

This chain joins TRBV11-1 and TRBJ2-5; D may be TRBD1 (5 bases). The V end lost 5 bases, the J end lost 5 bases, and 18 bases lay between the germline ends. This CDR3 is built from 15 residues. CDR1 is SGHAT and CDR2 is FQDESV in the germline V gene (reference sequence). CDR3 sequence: CASSPGLGAQETQYF. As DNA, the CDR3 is TGTGCCAGCAGCCCCGGTTTAGGGGCACAGGAGACCCAGTACTTC.

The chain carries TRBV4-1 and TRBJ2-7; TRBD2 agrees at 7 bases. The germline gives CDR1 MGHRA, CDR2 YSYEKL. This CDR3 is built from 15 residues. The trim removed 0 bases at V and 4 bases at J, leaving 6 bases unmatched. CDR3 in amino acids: CASSQDSGWRYEQYF. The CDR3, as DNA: TGCGCCAGCAGCCAAGATAGCGGGTGGCGGTACGAGCAGTACTTC.

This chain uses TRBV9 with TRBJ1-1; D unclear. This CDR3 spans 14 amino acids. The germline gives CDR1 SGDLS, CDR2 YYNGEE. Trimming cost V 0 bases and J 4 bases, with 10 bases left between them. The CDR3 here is CASSVGQSVTEAFF. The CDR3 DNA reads TGTGCCAGCAGCGTAGGGCAGTCCGTCACTGAAGCTTTCTTT.